A selection of T cell receptor beta chains follows, all from one sample in a study of Tregs in tolerant kidney transplant recipients. Libraries were prepared by immunoSEQ multiplex PCR; TCRdb keeps only in-frame clonotypes and omits some of them. The sample includes about 64,000 clones, approximately 89% of them seen just once. Material: CD4+ T cells from blood (PBMCs), obtained 6 months after the transplant. The receptors originated from a human patient who received a combined kidney and bone marrow transplant. Some of these T cells may belong to the graft donor. The CDR3 runs from the conserved cysteine through the conserved F or W. A D gene is named only where the DNA matches it firmly. The size of a clone is reported for some rows only, either as once, few or many, or as a class for expanded clones.

v_gene	j_gene	abundance	d_gene	CDR3aa	CDR3nt
TRBV27	TRBJ1-4	.	.	CASSLKTANEKLFF	TGTGCCAGCAGTTTAAAGACAGCTAATGAAAAACTGTTTTTT
TRBV10-1	TRBJ2-7	once	TRBD1	CASRGDRGSYEQYF	TGCGCCAGCAGGGGGGACAGGGGTTCCTACGAGCAGTACTTC
TRBV19	TRBJ1-2	.	TRBD1	CASREGAGYYGYTF	TGTGCCAGTAGGGAGGGGGCAGGTTACTATGGCTACACCTTC
TRBV2	TRBJ2-7	.	TRBD1	CASSWDRAPSYVQYF	TGTGCCAGCAGTTGGGACAGGGCTCCCTCTTACGTGCAGTACTTC
TRBV15	TRBJ1-1	once	.	CATTPRGWNTEAFF	TGTGCCACCACCCCGAGGGGGTGGAACACTGAAGCTTTCTTT
TRBV11-2	TRBJ2-7	.	.	CASSLALAQTSYEQYF	TGTGCCAGCAGCTTAGCCCTAGCGCAAACTTCCTACGAGCAGTACTTC
TRBV15	TRBJ2-7	.	.	CATRKNRDLSYEQYF	TGTGCCACCAGGAAGAACAGGGATCTCTCCTACGAGCAGTACTTC
TRBV29-1	TRBJ1-1	.	TRBD1	CSVSRTGGAGTEAFF	TGCAGCGTATCACGGACAGGGGGCGCGGGCACTGAAGCTTTCTTT
TRBV7-9	TRBJ2-2	.	TRBD2	CASFRSGAGELFF	TGTGCCAGCTTCCGTAGCGGGGCCGGGGAGCTGTTTTTT
TRBV7-2	TRBJ1-6	.	.	CASSLVRGRNSPLHF	TGTGCCAGCAGCTTAGTCAGGGGAAGGAATTCACCCCTCCACTTT
TRBV2	TRBJ1-5	.	TRBD1	CASRGTGSNQPQHF	TGTGCCAGCAGGGGGACAGGGAGCAATCAGCCCCAGCATTTT
TRBV11-3	TRBJ2-5	.	.	CASSLVLTRSPQYF	TGTGCCAGCAGCTTAGTCCTCACGAGGAGTCCCCAGTACTTC
TRBV7-9	TRBJ1-4	.	TRBD1	CASSLLGGLGEKLFF	TGTGCCAGCAGCTTACTAGGGGGCCTTGGTGAAAAACTGTTTTTT
TRBV5-4	TRBJ1-1	.	.	CASSVQGFGAFF	TGTGCCAGCAGCGTACAGGGTTTCGGGGCTTTCTTT
TRBV19	TRBJ2-7	few	TRBD2	CASRVSGGGSYEQYF	TGTGCCAGTAGGGTAAGCGGGGGGGGCTCCTACGAGCAGTACTTC
TRBV7-2	TRBJ2-7	.	.	CASSTTRQYEQYF	TGTGCCAGCAGCACTACCAGACAGTACGAGCAGTACTTC
TRBV7-3	TRBJ2-7	.	TRBD1	CASSTRTGGNYEQYF	TGTGCCAGCAGCACCCGGACAGGGGGAAACTACGAGCAGTACTTC
TRBV7-2	TRBJ2-1	.	TRBD2	CASKYYSGRNNEQFF	TGTGCCAGTAAATATTATAGCGGGAGGAACAATGAGCAGTTCTTC
TRBV9	TRBJ1-1	.	TRBD1	CASSQQGLNTEAFF	TGTGCCAGCAGCCAACAGGGGCTTAACACTGAAGCTTTCTTT
TRBV4-3	TRBJ2-3	.	TRBD2	CASSQDPRTSLNTQYF	TGCGCCAGCAGCCAAGATCCCCGGACTAGCCTAAATACGCAGTATTTT
TRBV2	TRBJ1-6	.	.	CASSEDRASPLHF	TGTGCCAGCAGTGAAGACAGGGCTTCACCCCTCCACTTT
TRBV19	TRBJ2-3	.	TRBD2	CAIQTAPRTSGGDTDTQYF	TGTGCCATCCAAACAGCCCCTCGGACTAGCGGGGGGGATACAGATACGCAGTATTTT
TRBV28	TRBJ1-1	.	.	CASSLARTGWGTEAFF	TGTGCCAGCAGTTTAGCCCGCACAGGGTGGGGCACTGAAGCTTTCTTT
TRBV20-1	TRBJ2-7	.	TRBD2	CSAGRYEQYF	TGCAGTGCCGGGAGGTACGAGCAGTACTTC
TRBV18	TRBJ2-6	few	.	CASSSDISMGANVLTF	TGTGCCAGCTCATCGGACATATCCATGGGGGCCAACGTCCTGACTTTC
TRBV19	TRBJ2-1	.	.	CASSISRGSYNEQFF	TGTGCCAGTAGTATTTCACGGGGTTCGTACAATGAGCAGTTCTTC
TRBV20-1	TRBJ2-1	.	.	CSARRDNEQFF	TGCAGTGCTAGGCGGGACAATGAGCAGTTCTTC
TRBV21-1	TRBJ1-2	.	.	CASSTPEVDRNNYGYTF	TGTGCCAGCAGCACGCCCGAAGTAGACAGGAACAACTATGGCTACACCTTC
TRBV5-1	TRBJ2-2	.	.	CASSLGQWGAGELFF	TGCGCCAGCAGCTTGGGACAGTGGGGCGCCGGGGAGCTGTTTTTT
TRBV7-9	TRBJ2-2	.	.	CASSPPPGTVTGELFF	TGTGCCAGCAGCCCCCCACCGGGTACCGTCACCGGGGAGCTGTTTTTT
TRBV10-3	TRBJ1-2	.	TRBD1	CAISESTWDRGYF	TGTGCCATCAGTGAGTCGACGTGGGACAGAGGTTACTTC
TRBV29-1	TRBJ1-2	.	.	CSVDSYPYGYTF	TGCAGCGTTGACAGTTACCCTTATGGCTACACCTTC
TRBV6-1	TRBJ2-7	.	.	CASSGFQGNYEQYF	TGTGCCAGCAGTGGATTCCAGGGGAACTACGAGCAGTACTTC